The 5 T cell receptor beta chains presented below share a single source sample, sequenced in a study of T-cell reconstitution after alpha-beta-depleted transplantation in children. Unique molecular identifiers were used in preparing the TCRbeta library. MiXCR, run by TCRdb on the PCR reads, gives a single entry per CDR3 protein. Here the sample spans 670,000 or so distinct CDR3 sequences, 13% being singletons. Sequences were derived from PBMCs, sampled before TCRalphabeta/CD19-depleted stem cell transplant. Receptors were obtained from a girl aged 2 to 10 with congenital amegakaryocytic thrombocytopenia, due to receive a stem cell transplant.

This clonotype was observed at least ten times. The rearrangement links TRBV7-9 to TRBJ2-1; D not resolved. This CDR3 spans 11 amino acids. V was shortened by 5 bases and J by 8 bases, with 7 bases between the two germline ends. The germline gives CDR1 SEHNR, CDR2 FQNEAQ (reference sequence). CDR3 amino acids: CASSPQHEQFF. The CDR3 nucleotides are TGTGCCAGCAGCCCGCAGCATGAGCAGTTCTTC.

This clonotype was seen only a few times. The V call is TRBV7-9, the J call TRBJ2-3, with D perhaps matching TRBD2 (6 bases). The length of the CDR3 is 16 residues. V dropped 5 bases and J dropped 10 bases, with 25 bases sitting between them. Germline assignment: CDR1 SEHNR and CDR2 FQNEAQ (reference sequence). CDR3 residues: CASSHPQTGVGWPQYF. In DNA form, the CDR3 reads TGTGCCAGCAGCCACCCTCAAACGGGAGTCGGTTGGCCGCAGTATTTT. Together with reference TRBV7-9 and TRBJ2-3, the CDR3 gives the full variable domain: DTGVSQNPRHKITKRGQNVTFRCDPISEHNRLYWYRQTLGQGPEFLTYFQNEAQLEKSRLLSDRFSAERPKGSFSTLEIQRTEQGDSAMYLCASSHPQTGVGWPQYFGPGTRLTVL.

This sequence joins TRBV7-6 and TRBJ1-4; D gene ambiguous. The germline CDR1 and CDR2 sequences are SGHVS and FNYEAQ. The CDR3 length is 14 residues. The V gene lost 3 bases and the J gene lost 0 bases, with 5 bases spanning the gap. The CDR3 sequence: CASSFVPTNEKLFF. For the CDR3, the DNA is TGTGCCAGCAGCTTCGTCCCAACTAATGAAAAACTGTTTTTT. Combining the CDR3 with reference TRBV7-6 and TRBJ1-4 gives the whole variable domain GAGVSQSPRYKVTKRGQDVALRCDPISGHVSLYWYRQALGQGPEFLTYFNYEAQQDKSGLPNDRFSAERPEGSISTLTIQRTEQRDSAMYRCASSFVPTNEKLFFGSGTQLSVL.

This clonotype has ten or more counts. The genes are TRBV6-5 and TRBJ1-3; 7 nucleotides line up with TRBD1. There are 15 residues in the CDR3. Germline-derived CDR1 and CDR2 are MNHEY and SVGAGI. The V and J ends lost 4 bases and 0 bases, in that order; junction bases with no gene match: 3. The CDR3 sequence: CASSSSGGSGNTIYF. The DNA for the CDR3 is TGTGCCAGCAGTTCCTCAGGGGGCTCTGGAAACACCATATATTTT.

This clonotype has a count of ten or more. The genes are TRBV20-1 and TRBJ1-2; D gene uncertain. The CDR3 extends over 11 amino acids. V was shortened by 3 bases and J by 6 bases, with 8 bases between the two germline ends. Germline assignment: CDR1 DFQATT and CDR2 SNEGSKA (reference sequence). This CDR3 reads CSASWGNGYTF. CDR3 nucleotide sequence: TGCAGTGCTAGTTGGGGAAATGGCTACACCTTC.